The clone carrying this T cell receptor beta chain has a handful of counts. What it binds is unknown. At one end the junction does not follow the germline gene, possibly because of a read error. The data derive from a study of T-cell memory formation after mild COVID-19. Study results and limitations: Mainly in CM and EM were contracting CD4+ clones; CD8+ were in EMRA.

TCRdb analysed the 5' RACE reads with MiXCR anew, one entry per CDR3 protein. There are 120,000 or so distinct CDR3 sequences in the sample; about 16% occur only once, and roughly 13% lies in the top ten. The CDR3 is made up of 17 amino acids. Germline V lookup: CDR1 SSHAT, CDR2 FNYEAQ (reference sequence). This sequence was found in an adult woman who had mild COVID-19 (a few samples of this study predate the infection). Cell type and time point are not known. V and J are TRBV7-7 and TRBJ2-2, with D perhaps given as TRBD1 or TRBD2 (5 bases each). Sequencing used PBMCs or a T cell subset sorted from them (not recorded which). The DNA of the CDR3 is TGTGCTAGCAGCTTAGATTCCGAGGGACCATACACCGGGGAGCTGTTTTTT. Translated, it gives CASSLDSEGPYTGELFF.